This T cell receptor (beta chain) was obtained from a study of control samples from healthy donors and cancer patients. Profiling relied on immunoSEQ multiplex PCR, and the TCRdb table lists in-frame clones only, not all of them. The table has fewer than 100,000 clones, roughly four fifths seen once. The source is a man aged 55 to 70 in good health. Sequencing was carried out using blood.

The DNA for the CDR3 is TGTGCCAGCAGTTTCAGGGAAGGGTCCTACAATGAGCAGTTCTTC. Translating gives CASSFREGSYNEQFF. V is TRBV6-5 and J is TRBJ2-1; D might be TRBD1 (5 bases). V was cut by 4 bases and J by 1 base, with 11 bases left in between. This CDR3 is 15 amino acids long. Germline V lookup: CDR1 MNHEY, CDR2 SVGAGI.